This is a list of T cell receptor beta chains from one sample in a study of Ad26.COV2.S vaccination and SARS-CoV-2 variants. The protocol was immunoSEQ multiplex PCR, while the TCRdb copy is restricted to in-frame clones and leaves out a portion. Of 200,000 to 300,000 clones in the sample, roughly 90% were seen once. Sample: peripheral blood, taken in a trial of Ad26.COV2.S vaccine versus placebo. All receptors derive from a person between 18 and 59 years old who received the Ad26.COV2.S COVID-19 vaccine or a placebo. Each CDR3 is given with its conserved first and last residue. Each record gives: V gene, D gene, clone size, J gene, CDR3 protein, CDR3 DNA. D genes are given only for firm matches. The size of a clone is reported for some rows only, either as once, few or many, or as a class for expanded clones.

V gene: TRBV10-2; D gene: .; clone size: .; J gene: TRBJ1-1; CDR3 protein: CASSEGGSETEAFF; CDR3 DNA: TGCGCCAGCAGTGAGGGTGGGAGTGAGACTGAAGCTTTCTTT
V gene: TRBV6-5; D gene: .; clone size: .; J gene: TRBJ2-7; CDR3 protein: CASSYGGAEQYF; CDR3 DNA: TGTGCCAGCAGTTACGGGGGGGCCGAGCAGTACTTC
V gene: TRBV19; D gene: .; clone size: .; J gene: TRBJ2-2; CDR3 protein: CASSIRQGNGELFF; CDR3 DNA: TGTGCCAGTAGTATAAGGCAGGGTAACGGGGAGCTGTTTTTT
V gene: TRBV4-1; D gene: .; clone size: few; J gene: TRBJ1-2; CDR3 protein: CASSPWEGYGYTF; CDR3 DNA: TGCGCCAGCAGCCCCTGGGAGGGCTATGGCTACACCTTC
V gene: TRBV24-1; D gene: .; clone size: .; J gene: TRBJ1-2; CDR3 protein: CATSDRGHGPGYGYTF; CDR3 DNA: TGTGCCACCAGTGACCGTGGACACGGGCCTGGGTATGGCTACACCTTC
V gene: TRBV19; D gene: TRBD1; clone size: .; J gene: TRBJ1-2; CDR3 protein: CASKQGQGYGYTF; CDR3 DNA: TGTGCCAGTAAACAGGGACAGGGGTACGGCTACACCTTC
V gene: TRBV27; D gene: .; clone size: .; J gene: TRBJ1-4; CDR3 protein: CASSTFRQVFNEKLFF; CDR3 DNA: TGTGCCAGCAGTACCTTCCGACAGGTGTTTAATGAAAAACTGTTTTTT
V gene: TRBV11-1; D gene: TRBD1; clone size: .; J gene: TRBJ2-5; CDR3 protein: CASSPPGQGVRETQYF; CDR3 DNA: TGTGCCAGCAGCCCCCCGGGACAGGGTGTCCGAGAGACCCAGTACTTC
V gene: TRBV28; D gene: .; clone size: .; J gene: TRBJ2-7; CDR3 protein: CASSLGGGRGVYEQYF; CDR3 DNA: TGTGCCAGCAGTTTAGGGGGCGGCAGGGGCGTCTACGAGCAGTACTTC
V gene: TRBV21-1; D gene: .; clone size: .; J gene: TRBJ2-7; CDR3 protein: CASLQWYGGSLHEQYF; CDR3 DNA: TGTGCCAGCCTCCAATGGTATGGCGGCAGTTTACACGAGCAGTACTTC
V gene: TRBV24-1; D gene: .; clone size: .; J gene: TRBJ2-1; CDR3 protein: CATSDRLNEQFF; CDR3 DNA: TGTGCCACCAGTGATAGACTGAATGAGCAGTTCTTC
V gene: TRBV27; D gene: .; clone size: .; J gene: TRBJ2-1; CDR3 protein: CASSLSTRRGQNSYNEQFF; CDR3 DNA: TGTGCCAGCAGTTTATCGACACGGAGGGGACAAAATTCCTACAATGAGCAGTTCTTC
V gene: TRBV6-1; D gene: .; clone size: .; J gene: TRBJ1-4; CDR3 protein: CASSVLVVVGRKAEKLFF; CDR3 DNA: TGTGCCAGCAGTGTGTTGGTTGTGGTTGGGAGGAAAGCTGAAAAACTGTTTTTT
V gene: TRBV7-2; D gene: .; clone size: .; J gene: TRBJ2-1; CDR3 protein: CASRPRGVLAYNEQFF; CDR3 DNA: TGTGCCAGCAGGCCGCGGGGCGTACTGGCCTACAATGAGCAGTTCTTC
V gene: TRBV6-2/TRBV6-3; D gene: .; clone size: .; J gene: TRBJ2-6; CDR3 protein: CASSYNPGGAANVLTF; CDR3 DNA: TGTGCCAGCAGTTACAATCCGGGGGGCGCGGCCAACGTCCTGACTTTC
V gene: TRBV20-1; D gene: .; clone size: .; J gene: TRBJ2-7; CDR3 protein: CSASDNTYEQYF; CDR3 DNA: TGCAGTGCTAGTGACAACACCTACGAGCAGTACTTC
V gene: TRBV10-1; D gene: .; clone size: .; J gene: TRBJ2-3; CDR3 protein: CASSGTETPDTQYF; CDR3 DNA: TGCGCCAGCAGTGGGACAGAAACCCCAGATACGCAGTATTTT
V gene: TRBV18; D gene: .; clone size: .; J gene: TRBJ2-1; CDR3 protein: CASSPYPDNEQFF; CDR3 DNA: TGTGCCAGCTCACCCTATCCTGACAATGAGCAGTTCTTC
V gene: TRBV3-1/TRBV3-2; D gene: TRBD1; clone size: many; J gene: TRBJ1-6; CDR3 protein: CASSREGQGNSPLHF; CDR3 DNA: TGTGCCAGCAGCCGTGAGGGACAGGGGAATTCACCCCTCCACTTT
V gene: TRBV28; D gene: .; clone size: .; J gene: TRBJ1-5; CDR3 protein: CASSYYRVFSNQPQHF; CDR3 DNA: TGTGCCAGCAGTTATTACAGGGTCTTTAGCAATCAGCCCCAGCATTTT
V gene: TRBV15; D gene: TRBD1; clone size: .; J gene: TRBJ2-7; CDR3 protein: CATSRERDRSYEQYF; CDR3 DNA: TGTGCCACCAGCAGAGAACGGGACAGATCCTACGAGCAGTACTTC
V gene: TRBV18; D gene: TRBD1; clone size: .; J gene: TRBJ1-5; CDR3 protein: CASSGFTGGDQPQHF; CDR3 DNA: TGTGCCAGCTCAGGATTTACAGGGGGAGATCAGCCCCAGCATTTT
V gene: TRBV19; D gene: .; clone size: .; J gene: TRBJ2-6; CDR3 protein: CASIGGLGANVLTF; CDR3 DNA: TGTGCCAGTATCGGGGGTCTGGGGGCCAACGTCCTGACTTTC
V gene: TRBV27; D gene: TRBD1; clone size: .; J gene: TRBJ2-7; CDR3 protein: CASSFGQGERPYEQYF; CDR3 DNA: TGTGCCAGCAGTTTCGGACAGGGCGAACGCCCCTACGAGCAGTACTTC
V gene: TRBV20-1; D gene: TRBD2; clone size: .; J gene: TRBJ2-1; CDR3 protein: CSASDLAGEGHNEQFF; CDR3 DNA: TGCAGTGCTAGTGACCTAGCGGGAGAAGGGCACAATGAGCAGTTCTTC
V gene: TRBV7-8; D gene: .; clone size: .; J gene: TRBJ2-2; CDR3 protein: CASSWGRENTGELFF; CDR3 DNA: TGTGCCAGCAGCTGGGGACGGGAGAACACCGGGGAGCTGTTTTTT
V gene: TRBV27; D gene: .; clone size: .; J gene: TRBJ1-5; CDR3 protein: CASSLGGSSNQPQHF; CDR3 DNA: TGTGCCAGCAGTTTAGGGGGGTCTAGCAATCAGCCCCAGCATTTT
V gene: TRBV5-1; D gene: TRBD1; clone size: .; J gene: TRBJ1-2; CDR3 protein: CASSLDGGQGYGYTF; CDR3 DNA: TGCGCCAGCAGCTTGGATGGGGGACAGGGGTATGGCTACACCTTC
V gene: TRBV6-1; D gene: TRBD2; clone size: .; J gene: TRBJ2-1; CDR3 protein: CASSDRAGLAGGTSYNEQFF; CDR3 DNA: TGTGCCAGCAGTGACCGAGCGGGACTAGCGGGAGGCACTTCCTACAATGAGCAGTTCTTC
V gene: TRBV3-1/TRBV3-2; D gene: .; clone size: few; J gene: TRBJ2-7; CDR3 protein: CASSQGDLLLYEQYF; CDR3 DNA: TGTGCCAGCAGCCAAGGGGACCTTCTCTTGTACGAGCAGTACTTC
V gene: TRBV9; D gene: .; clone size: few; J gene: TRBJ1-1; CDR3 protein: CASSRRPANTEAFF; CDR3 DNA: TGTGCCAGCAGCCGCAGACCTGCGAACACTGAAGCTTTCTTT
V gene: TRBV20-1; D gene: .; clone size: once; J gene: TRBJ2-7; CDR3 protein: CSASTVTLGPTAEQYF; CDR3 DNA: TGCAGTGCTAGTACCGTTACTCTTGGGCCCACAGCCGAGCAGTACTTC
V gene: TRBV18; D gene: .; clone size: .; J gene: TRBJ1-1; CDR3 protein: CASSPGQIVMNTEAFF; CDR3 DNA: TGTGCCAGCTCACCAGGACAGATAGTCATGAACACTGAAGCTTTCTTT
V gene: TRBV2; D gene: .; clone size: .; J gene: TRBJ2-5; CDR3 protein: CASNEGVYQETQYF; CDR3 DNA: TGTGCCAGCAACGAGGGGGTGTACCAAGAGACCCAGTACTTC
V gene: TRBV7-2; D gene: .; clone size: .; J gene: TRBJ2-2; CDR3 protein: CASSLGGAGTGELFF; CDR3 DNA: TGTGCCAGCAGCTTAGGGGGCGCCGGGACCGGGGAGCTGTTTTTT
V gene: TRBV7-9; D gene: TRBD2; clone size: .; J gene: TRBJ2-1; CDR3 protein: CASSSRGGLSSYNEQFF; CDR3 DNA: TGTGCCAGCAGTTCACGGGGGGGTCTCAGCTCCTACAATGAGCAGTTCTTC
V gene: TRBV28; D gene: TRBD1; clone size: .; J gene: TRBJ1-5; CDR3 protein: CASSLWAGGLGSNQPQHF; CDR3 DNA: TGTGCCAGCAGTTTATGGGCAGGGGGATTGGGTAGCAATCAGCCCCAGCATTTT
V gene: TRBV6-2/TRBV6-3; D gene: .; clone size: few; J gene: TRBJ2-5; CDR3 protein: CASSTRWGETQYF; CDR3 DNA: TGTGCCAGCAGTACGAGATGGGGGGAGACCCAGTACTTC
V gene: TRBV13; D gene: TRBD2; clone size: .; J gene: TRBJ2-1; CDR3 protein: CASSKLTSGYEQFF; CDR3 DNA: TGTGCCAGCAGCAAATTGACTAGCGGGTATGAGCAGTTCTTC